These T cell receptor beta chains were read from a single sample in a study of blood T cell repertoires in COVID-19. The table came from immunoSEQ multiplex PCR; TCRdb's copy has only in-frame clones and leaves some out. The profile shows about 200,000 clones, around 84% of them singletons. Specimen: peripheral blood. The receptors stem from a man older than 75 with acute or convalescent COVID-19. CDR3s include the opening cysteine and the closing phenylalanine or tryptophan. Each record gives: D gene, V gene, clone size, J gene, CDR3 DNA, CDR3 protein. The D gene is left open where the match is weak. Part of the rows lack a size; the others show once, few, many or a class for expanded clones.

.	TRBV5-4	.	TRBJ2-5	TGTGCCAGCAGCTCTCCGCTTGGGGGGTGGACCCAGTACTTC	CASSSPLGGWTQYF
.	TRBV7-2	.	TRBJ1-4	TGTGCCAGCAGCTTAGACGGTGCAACTAATGAAAAACTGTTTTTT	CASSLDGATNEKLFF
.	TRBV24-1	.	TRBJ2-1	TGTGCCACCCTAACAGGGTTCTGTGAGCAGTTCTTC	CATLTGFCEQFF
TRBD1	TRBV7-2	.	TRBJ2-7	TGTGCCAGCAGCTTAGCCCTTACGGACAGGGTTCAGTACTTC	CASSLALTDRVQYF
.	TRBV18	.	TRBJ2-5	TGTGCCAGCTCACCACAGAGGCAGGAGACCCAGTACTTC	CASSPQRQETQYF
TRBD1	TRBV19	.	TRBJ1-2	TGTGCCAGTAGTATATCCCGACAGGGTGGGTCTGGCTACACCTTC	CASSISRQGGSGYTF
TRBD1	TRBV10-3	.	TRBJ1-5	TGTGCCATCAGTGTTGGGGACAGTAATCAGCCCCAGCATTTT	CAISVGDSNQPQHF
TRBD2	TRBV9	.	TRBJ2-3	TGTGCCAGCAGCGTAGCTTCTAGCGGGATTACAGATACGCAGTATTTT	CASSVASSGITDTQYF
TRBD1	TRBV28	.	TRBJ1-5	TGTGCCAGCAGCCACGGGACAGGTATTCGGGGTCAGCCCCAGCATTTT	CASSHGTGIRGQPQHF
TRBD2	TRBV5-4	.	TRBJ2-2	TGTGCCAGCAGCTTGGGGCTAGCGGGAGGGCACACCGGGGAGCTGTTTTTT	CASSLGLAGGHTGELFF
.	TRBV5-6	.	TRBJ1-1	TGTGCCAGCAGCTTAGGCCAGGGATTTTGGGCTTTCTTT	CASSLGQGFWAFF
TRBD1	TRBV7-9	.	TRBJ1-4	TGTGCCAGCAGCCCCGGACAGGGGGAAGGAGAAAAACTGTTTTTT	CASSPGQGEGEKLFF
TRBD2	TRBV5-1	.	TRBJ2-7	TGCGCCAGCAGCCCCCAAGGGCTAGCGGGACCCTACGAGCAGTACTTC	CASSPQGLAGPYEQYF
.	TRBV6-2/TRBV6-3	.	TRBJ2-2	TGTGCCAGCAGTTTAAGCGGTCTAGTCTCCGGGGAGCTGTTTTTT	CASSLSGLVSGELFF
.	TRBV19	.	TRBJ2-1	TGTGCCAGTAGTCCCACAGGTCGGTACAATGAGCAGTTCTTC	CASSPTGRYNEQFF
TRBD1	TRBV4-3	.	TRBJ1-5	TGCGCCAGCAGCCAGACAGGGAATCAGCCCCAGCATTTT	CASSQTGNQPQHF
.	TRBV30	.	TRBJ1-1	TGTGCCTGGAGACTGGGCTGGTCCACTGAAGCTTTCTTT	CAWRLGWSTEAFF
TRBD1	TRBV11-2	once	TRBJ1-1	TGTGCCAGCAGCTTGGGTCAGGGGGCCACTGAAGCTTTCTTT	CASSLGQGATEAFF
.	TRBV10-3	.	TRBJ2-7	TGTGCCATCAGTGAGTCGAGCGTCTCCGCTTACGAGCAGTACTTC	CAISESSVSAYEQYF
TRBD1	TRBV5-3	.	TRBJ1-5	TGTGCCAGAAGCTCCGGTAAGGACAGGGGGCAGGGTCAGCCCCAGCATTTT	CARSSGKDRGQGQPQHF
.	TRBV29-1	once	TRBJ2-3	TGCAGCGTGATTGGTTCTAGCGCGAGGCGTTTTGCAGATACGCAGTATTTT	CSVIGSSARRFADTQYF
.	TRBV12-3/TRBV12-4	.	TRBJ1-1	TGTGCCAGCAGTTTTGGCCCGAACACTGAAGCTTTCTTT	CASSFGPNTEAFF
TRBD1	TRBV18	.	TRBJ1-5	TGTGCCAGCTCAAGACAGGGACCCAATCAGCCCCAGCATTTT	CASSRQGPNQPQHF
.	TRBV7-6	.	TRBJ2-3	TGTGCCAGCAGCTTAGCTACGGTCGGGAGAGCAGATACGCAGTATTTT	CASSLATVGRADTQYF
.	TRBV18	.	TRBJ1-6	TGTGCCAGCTCTACTAGCTCCTATAATTCACCCCTCCACTTT	CASSTSSYNSPLHF
.	TRBV27	once	TRBJ1-5	TGTGCCAGCAGTTTAACCGTACATAGCAATCAGCCCCAGCATTTT	CASSLTVHSNQPQHF
.	TRBV19	.	TRBJ2-1	TGTGCCAGTACTTGGACGGACTCGATCGAGCAGTTCTTC	CASTWTDSIEQFF
.	TRBV3-1/TRBV3-2	.	TRBJ1-1	TGTGCCAGCAGCCTTAAGGGGGGGACCACTGAAGCTTTCTTT	CASSLKGGTTEAFF
TRBD1	TRBV18	once	TRBJ1-2	TGTGCCAGCTCACCGACAGGGGGCGGCTACACCTTC	CASSPTGGGYTF
.	TRBV24-1	once	TRBJ2-2	TGTGCCACCAGTGACCGACTAGTGTCCGGGGAGCTGTTTTTT	CATSDRLVSGELFF
TRBD2	TRBV19	.	TRBJ2-3	TGTGCCAGTAGTCCCTGGGGAGGAACTAGCGGGAGGCGGAGGGCAGATACGCAGTATTTT	CASSPWGGTSGRRRADTQYF
TRBD1	TRBV27	.	TRBJ1-3	TGTGCCAGCAGTTTAACGGGCAGGGGGCTCTCTGGAAACACCATATATTTT	CASSLTGRGLSGNTIYF
.	TRBV27	.	TRBJ2-1	TGTGCCAGCAGTTTTGGGGCGGGAATAAATGAGCAGTTCTTC	CASSFGAGINEQFF
TRBD1	TRBV19	.	TRBJ1-3	TGTGCCAGTAAAACAGGGGGACCGGGAAACACCATATATTTT	CASKTGGPGNTIYF
.	TRBV4-3	few	TRBJ1-1	TGCGCCAGCAGCCAAATAACGAGGGACACTGAAGCTTTCTTT	CASSQITRDTEAFF
.	TRBV14	.	TRBJ2-5	TGTGCCAGCAGCCAAGGGTTCTTGTGGGGAGTAAGCCAAGAGACCCAGTACTTC	CASSQGFLWGVSQETQYF
TRBD2	TRBV30	.	TRBJ2-2	TGTGCCTGGACCCCGGCCGGGAGGGAAAACACCGGGGAGCTGTTTTTT	CAWTPAGRENTGELFF
.	TRBV19	.	TRBJ1-2	TGTGCCAGTAGTATAGCGACAGAGTATGGCTACACCTTC	CASSIATEYGYTF
TRBD1	TRBV10-2	.	TRBJ2-6	TGCGCCAGCGGATCAGGGGGCAGCGGGGCCAACGTCCTGACTTTC	CASGSGGSGANVLTF
.	TRBV6-2/TRBV6-3	.	TRBJ1-2	TGTGCCAGCAGTTACGGACAGTCTGGCTACACCTTC	CASSYGQSGYTF
TRBD1	TRBV19	.	TRBJ2-1	TGTGCCAGTAGTATGGGGACAGGGGGGAGGGAGCAGTTCTTC	CASSMGTGGREQFF
.	TRBV5-6	.	TRBJ1-3	TGTGCCAGCAGCTTGTCTGGGGGGACTGGAAACACCATATATTTT	CASSLSGGTGNTIYF
TRBD2	TRBV7-3	.	TRBJ2-1	TGTGCCAGCAGTCTATTCGCGGGAGGTAGCGAGCAGTTCTTC	CASSLFAGGSEQFF
TRBD1	TRBV27	.	TRBJ2-4	TGTGCCAGCAGGCGACAGGGTTGGAAGGACATTCAGTACTTC	CASRRQGWKDIQYF
.	TRBV3-1/TRBV3-2	.	TRBJ2-3	TGTGCCAGCAGCCAAGATCTCAGCGGGCCAAGCACAGATACGCAGTATTTT	CASSQDLSGPSTDTQYF
TRBD1	TRBV28	.	TRBJ2-2	TGTGCCAGCACCGCGAGGGGGCGGGCCACCGGGGAGCTGTTTTTT	CASTARGRATGELFF
.	TRBV16	.	TRBJ2-3	TGTGCCAGCAGCCCGGCGTCGGCACGGGGAGCCACAGATACGCAGTATTTT	CASSPASARGATDTQYF
.	TRBV6-5	once	TRBJ1-2	TGTGCCAGCAGCTCCAGCCGGGGGTATGGCTACACCTTC	CASSSSRGYGYTF
.	TRBV27	.	TRBJ1-2	TGTGCCAGCAGTTTAGCCCCGACAGGAACCTATGGCTACACCTTC	CASSLAPTGTYGYTF
TRBD1	TRBV5-1	once	TRBJ2-3	TGCGCCAGCAGTACAGGGGACACAGATACGCAGTATTTT	CASSTGDTDTQYF